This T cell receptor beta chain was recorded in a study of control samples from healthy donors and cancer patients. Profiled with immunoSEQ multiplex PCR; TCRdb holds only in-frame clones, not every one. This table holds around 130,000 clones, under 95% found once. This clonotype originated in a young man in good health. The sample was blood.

Here the CDR3 reads CASRRPGLAGDNNEQFF. The CDR3 region has the DNA TGCGCCAGCAGAAGGCCGGGACTAGCGGGGGACAACAATGAGCAGTTCTTC. The chain has TRBV4-1 and TRBJ2-1; 14 positions match TRBD2. CDR3 length: 17 amino acids. V lost 6 bases to trimming and J lost 5 bases; unmatched junction nucleotides: 9. Per germline, CDR1 MGHRA and CDR2 YSYEKL.